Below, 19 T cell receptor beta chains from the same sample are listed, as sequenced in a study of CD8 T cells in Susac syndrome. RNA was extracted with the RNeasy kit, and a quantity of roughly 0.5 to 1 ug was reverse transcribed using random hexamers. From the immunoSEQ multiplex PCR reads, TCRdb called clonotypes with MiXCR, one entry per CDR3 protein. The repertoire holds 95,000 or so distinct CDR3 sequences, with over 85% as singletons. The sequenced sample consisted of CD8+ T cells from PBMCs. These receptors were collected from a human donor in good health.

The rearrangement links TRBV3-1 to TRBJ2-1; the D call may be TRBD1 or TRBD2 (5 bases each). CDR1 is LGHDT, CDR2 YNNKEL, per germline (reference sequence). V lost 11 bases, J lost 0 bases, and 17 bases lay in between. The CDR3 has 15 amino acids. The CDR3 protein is CAAGRGLNSYNEQFF. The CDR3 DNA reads TGTGCCGCAGGACGGGGCCTAAACTCCTACAATGAGCAGTTCTTC.

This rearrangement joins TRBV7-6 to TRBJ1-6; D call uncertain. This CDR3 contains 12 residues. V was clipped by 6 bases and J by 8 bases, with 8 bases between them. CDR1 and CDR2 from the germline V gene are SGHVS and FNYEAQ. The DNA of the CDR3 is TGTGCCAGCAGGGGGTTGGATTCACCCCTCCACTTT. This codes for CASRGLDSPLHF.

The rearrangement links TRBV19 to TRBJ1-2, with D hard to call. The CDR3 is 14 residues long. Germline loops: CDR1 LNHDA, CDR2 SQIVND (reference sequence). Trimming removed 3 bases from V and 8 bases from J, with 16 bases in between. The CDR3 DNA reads TGTGCCAGTAGTATCGGGCTCCCTCTGAGAGGCTACACCTTC. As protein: CASSIGLPLRGYTF.

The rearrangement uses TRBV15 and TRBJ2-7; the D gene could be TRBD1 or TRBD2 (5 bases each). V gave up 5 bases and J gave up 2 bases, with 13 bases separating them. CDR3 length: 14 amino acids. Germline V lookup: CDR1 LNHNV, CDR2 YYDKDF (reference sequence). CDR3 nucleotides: TGTGCCACCAGCCTCAGGGACGGGCCCTACGAGCAGTACTTC. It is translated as CATSLRDGPYEQYF.

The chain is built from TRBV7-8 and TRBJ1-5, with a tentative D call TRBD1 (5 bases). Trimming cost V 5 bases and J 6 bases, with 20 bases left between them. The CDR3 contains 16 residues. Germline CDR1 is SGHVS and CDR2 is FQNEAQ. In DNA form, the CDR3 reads TGTGCCAGCAGCCAGGGTGGTGGACTGAACAGTCAGCCCCAGCATTTT. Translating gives CASSQGGGLNSQPQHF.

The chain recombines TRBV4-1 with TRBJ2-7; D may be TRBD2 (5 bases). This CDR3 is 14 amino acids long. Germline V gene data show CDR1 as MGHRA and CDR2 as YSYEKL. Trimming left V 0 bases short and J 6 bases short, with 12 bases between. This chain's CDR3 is CASSQDAWSGEQYF. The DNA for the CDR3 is TGCGCCAGCAGCCAAGACGCTTGGAGCGGCGAGCAGTACTTC.

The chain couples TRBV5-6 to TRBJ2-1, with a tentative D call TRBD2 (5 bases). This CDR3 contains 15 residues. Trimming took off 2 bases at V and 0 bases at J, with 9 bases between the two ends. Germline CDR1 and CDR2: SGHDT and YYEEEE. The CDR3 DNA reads TGTGCCAGCAGCTTCTTGGGGAGCTCCTACAATGAGCAGTTCTTC. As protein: CASSFLGSSYNEQFF.

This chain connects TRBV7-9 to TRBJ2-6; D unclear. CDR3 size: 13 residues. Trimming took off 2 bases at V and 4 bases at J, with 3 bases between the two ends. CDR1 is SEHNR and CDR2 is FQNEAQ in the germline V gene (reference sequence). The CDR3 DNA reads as TGTGCCAGCAGCTTACCCGGGGCCAACGTCCTGACTTTC. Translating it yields CASSLPGANVLTF.

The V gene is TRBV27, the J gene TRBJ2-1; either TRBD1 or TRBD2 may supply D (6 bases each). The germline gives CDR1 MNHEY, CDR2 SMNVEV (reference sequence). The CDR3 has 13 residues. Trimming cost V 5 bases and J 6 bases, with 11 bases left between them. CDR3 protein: CASSKQGGNEQFF. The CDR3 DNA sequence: TGTGCCAGCAGTAAACAGGGAGGCAATGAGCAGTTCTTC.

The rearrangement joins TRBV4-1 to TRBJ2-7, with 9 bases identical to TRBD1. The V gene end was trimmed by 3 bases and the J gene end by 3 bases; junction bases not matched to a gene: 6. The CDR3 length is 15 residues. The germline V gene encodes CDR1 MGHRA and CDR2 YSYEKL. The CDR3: CASSQKTGGRYEQYF. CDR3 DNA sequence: TGCGCCAGCAGCCAGAAGACAGGGGGGCGCTACGAGCAGTACTTC.

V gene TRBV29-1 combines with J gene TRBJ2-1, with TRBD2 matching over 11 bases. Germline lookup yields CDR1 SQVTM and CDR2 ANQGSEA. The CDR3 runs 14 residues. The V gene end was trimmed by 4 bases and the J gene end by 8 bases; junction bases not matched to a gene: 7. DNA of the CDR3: TGCAGCGTTGCGTATAGCGGGGGGGCCGATGAGCAGTTCTTC. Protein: CSVAYSGGADEQFF.

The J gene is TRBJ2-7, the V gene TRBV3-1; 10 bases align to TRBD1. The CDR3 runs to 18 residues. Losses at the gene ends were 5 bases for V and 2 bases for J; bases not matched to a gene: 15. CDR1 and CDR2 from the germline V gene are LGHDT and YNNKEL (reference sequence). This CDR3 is CASSTDRGQSELAYEQYF. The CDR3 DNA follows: TGTGCCAGCAGCACCGACAGGGGGCAATCGGAGCTGGCCTACGAGCAGTACTTC.

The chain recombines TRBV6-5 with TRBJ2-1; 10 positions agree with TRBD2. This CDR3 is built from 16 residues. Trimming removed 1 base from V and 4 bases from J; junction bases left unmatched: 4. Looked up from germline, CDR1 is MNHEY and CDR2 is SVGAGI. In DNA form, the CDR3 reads TGTGCCAGCAGTTACTTTCTAGCGGGGGAATACAATGAGCAGTTCTTC. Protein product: CASSYFLAGEYNEQFF.

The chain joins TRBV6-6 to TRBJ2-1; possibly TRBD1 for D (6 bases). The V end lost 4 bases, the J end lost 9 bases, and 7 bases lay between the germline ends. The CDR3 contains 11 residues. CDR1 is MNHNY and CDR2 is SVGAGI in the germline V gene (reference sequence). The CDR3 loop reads CASSSDSEQFF. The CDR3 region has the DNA TGTGCCAGCAGTTCGGACAGTGAGCAGTTCTTC.

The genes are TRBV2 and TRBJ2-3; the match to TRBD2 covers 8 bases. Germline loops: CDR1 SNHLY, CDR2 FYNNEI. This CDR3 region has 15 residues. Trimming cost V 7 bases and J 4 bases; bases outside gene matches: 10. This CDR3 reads CASKVPGGGSDTQYF. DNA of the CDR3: TGTGCCAGCAAGGTCCCGGGGGGGGGATCAGATACGCAGTATTTT.

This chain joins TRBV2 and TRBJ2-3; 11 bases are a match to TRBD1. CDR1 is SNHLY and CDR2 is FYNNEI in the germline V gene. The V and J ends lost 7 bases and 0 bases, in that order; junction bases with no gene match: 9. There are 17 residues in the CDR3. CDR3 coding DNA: TGTGCCAGCACTCCCGGACAGGGGGCCTTAAGCACAGATACGCAGTATTTT. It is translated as CASTPGQGALSTDTQYF.

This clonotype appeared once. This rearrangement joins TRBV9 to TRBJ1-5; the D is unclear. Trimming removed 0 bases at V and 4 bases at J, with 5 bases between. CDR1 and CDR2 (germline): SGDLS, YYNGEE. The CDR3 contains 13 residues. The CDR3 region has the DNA TGTGCCAGCAGCGTAGACGGGAATCAGCCCCAGCATTTT. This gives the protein CASSVDGNQPQHF.

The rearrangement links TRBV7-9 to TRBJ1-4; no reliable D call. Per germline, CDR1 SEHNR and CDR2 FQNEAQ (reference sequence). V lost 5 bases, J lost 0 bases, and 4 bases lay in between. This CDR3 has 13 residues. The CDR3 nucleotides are TGTGCCAGCAGCCGTGCAACTAATGAAAAACTGTTTTTT. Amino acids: CASSRATNEKLFF.

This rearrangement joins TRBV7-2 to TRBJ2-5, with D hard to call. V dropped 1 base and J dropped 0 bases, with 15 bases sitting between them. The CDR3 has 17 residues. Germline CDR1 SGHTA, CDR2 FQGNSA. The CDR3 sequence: CASSLGGSFRYQETQYF. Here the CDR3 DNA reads TGTGCCAGCAGCTTAGGCGGTAGCTTCCGGTACCAAGAGACCCAGTACTTC.